This T cell receptor (beta chain) derives from a study of blood T cell repertoires in COVID-19. For the study at large: The United States, Italy and Spain were the sources of the acute and convalescent COVID-19 samples.

Clones were read by immunoSEQ multiplex PCR, and TCRdb kept only the in-frame ones, dropping some. Seen here are around 250,000 clones, approximately 91% observed once, and the top ten hold more than 1%. This CDR3 comprises 14 residues. Per the germline V gene, CDR1 is SGHRS and CDR2 is YFSETQ. V lost 2 bases, J lost 8 bases, and 3 bases stayed unmatched. Participants were placed into cohorts based on the clinical history they reported. The origin of this receptor is a human donor in a cohort exposed to, infected with or recovered from COVID-19 (not recorded which). The donor label of this sample is uncertain. The chain recombines TRBV5-1 with TRBJ2-1, with 11 nucleotides matching TRBD1. Sequences were obtained from PBMCs or T cells enriched from blood (not recorded which). The CDR3, as DNA: TGCGCCAGCAGCTTCGGGACAGGGGGAGATGAGCAGTTCTTC. Its translation: CASSFGTGGDEQFF.